The rows below give T cell receptor beta chains drawn from one sample of a study of vaccination and CD4 T cells after COVID-19. No antigens are known for them. MiXCR was run by TCRdb on the PCR reads, yielding one entry per CDR3 protein. The sample records about 25,000 distinct CDR3 sequences, around 28% being singletons. Sample: CD4+ T cells from blood, cultured in vitro, taken about 7 months after SARS-CoV-2 vaccination. Receptors originate from a human donor who had recovered from COVID-19. Both conserved end residues are part of each CDR3.

v_gene	len	CDR3aa
TRBV5-4	17	CASSLGYRVAGANVLTF
TRBV11-3	14	CASSSSGTTGTQYF
TRBV10-3	11	CAVGDRNEQFF
TRBV15	17	CATSREVAGGRYNEQFF
TRBV5-1	15	CASSQGHRGSETQYF
TRBV20-1	15	CSARGGLAGTGELFF
TRBV7-2	14	CASSLLAGGTEAFF
TRBV7-2	14	CASSSRDYQETQYF
TRBV20-1	16	CSARDPRQGAGTEAFF
TRBV5-1	14	CASSLSRGHYEQYF
TRBV20-1	13	CSAYIQGTGELFF
TRBV6-5	15	CASSYRDRGFYEQYF
TRBV6-1	15	CASGDGDRVSYEQYF
TRBV19	16	CASSSGQGISMETQYF
TRBV6-5	18	CASSYGRAARSDNSPLHF
TRBV20-1	15	CSARLVEGADYEQYF
TRBV19	19	CASSIVNRGRQGKSVEQYF
TRBV20-1	17	CSARATSGRHLGNEQFF
TRBV20-1	13	CSVRGTLTDTQYF
TRBV29-1	16	CSVDGTSGRGTDTQYF
TRBV10-3	14	CATRGLAGAYEQYF
TRBV29-1	14	CSVLKGAIGETQYF
TRBV5-1	15	CASSLVPTGSYGYTF
TRBV28	13	CATGVLGWEPQHF
TRBV6-5	15	CASSYGAPNTGELFF
TRBV6-1	16	CASRGRQGSSYNEQFF
TRBV2	14	CASTRWGTHNEQFF
TRBV6-5	14	CASSYSETNTEAFF
TRBV19	12	CASQTVNSPLRF
TRBV6-1	15	CASSPGLAAQETQYF
TRBV6-9	15	CASSASGTRDYEQYF
TRBV4-1	17	CASSQVEGARYNSPLHF
TRBV14	16	CASSPQMTFTYNEQFF
TRBV20-1	14	CSAGGGPSGETQYF
TRBV10-2	16	CASSEFPGQTNQPQHF
TRBV7-6	15	CASSPSEGTYNEQFF
TRBV20-1	14	CSARVGIRTDTQYF
TRBV7-2	13	CASSSTAYNEQFF
TRBV19	15	CASRTSQVNTGELFF
TRBV6-1	14	CASTRHEINSPLHF
TRBV27	17	CASSLGTSGSLVDEQFF